This TCR beta chain originates from a study of T cells expressing NK-cell markers. TCRdb re-called the 5' RACE reads and gives one entry per CDR3 protein, without DNA. In total, the table holds a few hundred thousand distinct CDR3 sequences. This CDR3 spans 18 amino acids. The source is a man aged 18 to 69 in good health. V is TRBV12-3 or TRBV12-4 and J is TRBJ2-5; the TCRdb call, TRBD2, lacks DNA for checking. Sequencing was carried out using blood T cells: a sorted CD56 or NKG2C T cell subset, CD4+ or CD8+ T cells, or bulk PBMC T cells (not recorded which). This chain's CDR3 is CASSSWTSGGEKEETQYF.